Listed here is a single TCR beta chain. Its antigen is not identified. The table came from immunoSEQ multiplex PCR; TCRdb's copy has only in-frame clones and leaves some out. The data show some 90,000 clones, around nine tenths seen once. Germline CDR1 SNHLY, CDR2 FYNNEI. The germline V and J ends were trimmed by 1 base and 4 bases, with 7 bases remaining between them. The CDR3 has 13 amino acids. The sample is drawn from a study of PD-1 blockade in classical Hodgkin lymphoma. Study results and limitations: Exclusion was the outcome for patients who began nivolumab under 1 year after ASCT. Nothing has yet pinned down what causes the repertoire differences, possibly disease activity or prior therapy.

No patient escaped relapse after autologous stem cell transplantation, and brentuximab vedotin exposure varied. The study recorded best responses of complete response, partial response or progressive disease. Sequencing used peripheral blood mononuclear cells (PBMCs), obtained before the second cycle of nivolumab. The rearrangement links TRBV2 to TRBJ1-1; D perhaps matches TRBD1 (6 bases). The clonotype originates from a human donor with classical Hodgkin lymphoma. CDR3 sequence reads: CASSEGGATEAFF. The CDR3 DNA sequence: TGTGCCAGCAGTGAAGGGGGGGCCACTGAAGCTTTCTTT. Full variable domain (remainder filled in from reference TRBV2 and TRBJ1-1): EPEVTQTPSHQVTQMGQEVILRCVPISNHLYFYWYRQILGQKVEFLVSFYNNEISEKSEIFDDQFSVERPDGSNFTLKIRSTKLEDSAMYFCASSEGGATEAFFGQGTRLTVV.